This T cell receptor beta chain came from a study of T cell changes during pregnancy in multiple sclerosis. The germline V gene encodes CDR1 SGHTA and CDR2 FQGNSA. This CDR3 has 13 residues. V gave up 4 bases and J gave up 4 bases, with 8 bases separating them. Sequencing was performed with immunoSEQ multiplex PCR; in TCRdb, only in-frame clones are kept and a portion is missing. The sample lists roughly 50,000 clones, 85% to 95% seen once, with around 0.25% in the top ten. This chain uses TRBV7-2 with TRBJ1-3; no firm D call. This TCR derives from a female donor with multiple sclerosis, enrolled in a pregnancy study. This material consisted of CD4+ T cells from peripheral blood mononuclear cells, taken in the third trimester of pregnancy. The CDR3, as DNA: TGTGCCAGCAGCTCCCCCATGGGAAACACCATATATTTT. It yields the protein CASSSPMGNTIYF.